This T cell receptor (beta chain) comes out of a study of identical twins. General study findings and limits: Part of the zero-insertion signal could reflect confounding by invariant MAIT and iNKT cells. The degree of excess twin sharing was weaker in beta out-of-frame sequences.

To note about this clonotype: Its antigen is still unknown.

TCRdb reprocessed the 5' RACE reads via MiXCR and lists one record per CDR3 protein. The table includes roughly 350,000 distinct CDR3 sequences, roughly an eighth detected once. The same specimen was also included in a second study, on yellow fever vaccine responses in identical twins.

The TCR sequence derives from a woman under 30 in good health. The sequenced sample was CD8+ T cells sorted from blood.

Here the CDR3 DNA reads TGTGCCAGCAATAGGGACAGCCTCTACGAGCAGTACTTC. Amino acid sequence: CASNRDSLYEQYF. The chain uses TRBV7-9 and TRBJ2-7; TRBD1 aligns across 7 bases. Germline CDR1 SEHNR, CDR2 FQNEAQ (reference sequence). The length of the CDR3 is 13 residues. V dropped 7 bases and J dropped 3; count of bases not matched to a gene: 6.